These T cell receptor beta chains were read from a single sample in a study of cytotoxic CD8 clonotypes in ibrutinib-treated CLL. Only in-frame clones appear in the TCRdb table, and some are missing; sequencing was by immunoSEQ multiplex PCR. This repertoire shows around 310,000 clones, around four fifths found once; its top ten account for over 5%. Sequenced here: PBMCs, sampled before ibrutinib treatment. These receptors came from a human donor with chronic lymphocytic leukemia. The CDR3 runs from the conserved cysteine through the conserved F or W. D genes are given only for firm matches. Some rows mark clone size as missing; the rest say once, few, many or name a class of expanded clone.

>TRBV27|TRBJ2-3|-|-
TGTGCCAGCAGGGACGGGGCCCTCACAGATACGCAGTATTTT
CASRDGALTDTQYF
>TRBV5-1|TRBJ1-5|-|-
TGCGCCAGCAGCTCGCAGGGACCCCATCAGCCCCAGCATTTT
CASSSQGPHQPQHF
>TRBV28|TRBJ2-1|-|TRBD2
TGTGCCAGCAGTTCACTTAGGGGACTAGCAGGCTCCTACAATGAGCAGTTCTTC
CASSSLRGLAGSYNEQFF
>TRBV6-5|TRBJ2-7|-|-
TGTGCCAGCAGCCACGGTACCTACGAGCAGTACTTC
CASSHGTYEQYF
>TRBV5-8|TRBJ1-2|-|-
TGTGCCAGCAGCCTCGGAGGGAGAGTAGTAGGCTACACCTTC
CASSLGGRVVGYTF
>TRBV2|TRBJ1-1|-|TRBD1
TGTGCCAGCACCAGGGACAGGGGAACTGAAGCTTTCTTT
CASTRDRGTEAFF
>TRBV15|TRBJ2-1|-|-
TGTGCCACCAGCAGAGGCCCGGGGACTCGCGGGTACAATGAGCAGTTCTTC
CATSRGPGTRGYNEQFF
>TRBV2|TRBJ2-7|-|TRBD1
TGTGCCAGGACAGGGGAAGGTGAGCAGTACTTC
CARTGEGEQYF
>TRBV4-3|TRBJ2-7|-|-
TGCGCCAGCAGCCGGCGGACAACCTACGAGCAGTACTTC
CASSRRTTYEQYF
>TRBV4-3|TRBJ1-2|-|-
TGCGCCAGCAGCCCCGCGAGGATGGCAGCTAACTATGGCTACACCTTC
CASSPARMAANYGYTF
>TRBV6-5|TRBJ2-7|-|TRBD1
TGTGCCAGCAGCCGAATGGGACAGTTGAACGAGCAGTACTTC
CASSRMGQLNEQYF
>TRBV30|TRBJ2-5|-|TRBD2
TGTGCCTGGAGTGTAGGCCTAGCGGGAGGGCAAGAGACCCAGTACTTC
CAWSVGLAGGQETQYF
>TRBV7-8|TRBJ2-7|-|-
TGTGCCAGCAGCTTAGGTAGTGTCTACGAGCAGTACTTC
CASSLGSVYEQYF
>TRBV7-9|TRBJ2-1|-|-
TGTGCCAGCAGCTTAGATTTCGGTAGGAATGAGCAGTTCTTC
CASSLDFGRNEQFF
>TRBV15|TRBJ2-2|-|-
TGTGCCACCAGCAGCAACAGGGCGGAGAACACCGGGGAGCTGTTTTTT
CATSSNRAENTGELFF
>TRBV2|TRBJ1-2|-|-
TGTGCCAGCAGTGGGGACACCAGACTCTATGGCTACACCTTC
CASSGDTRLYGYTF
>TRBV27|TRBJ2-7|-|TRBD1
TGTGCCAGCAGTCCGCTGGGACAGAGTTACGAGCAGTACTTC
CASSPLGQSYEQYF
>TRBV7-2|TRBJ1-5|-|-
TGTGCCAGCAGCAAGAGAGACTCCGTTTTCCCTGGGGGCAATCAGCCCCAGCATTTT
CASSKRDSVFPGGNQPQHF
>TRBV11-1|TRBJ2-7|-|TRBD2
TGTGCCAGCAGCCGAGCGGTGGGGAGGGGCCTCACCTACGAGCAGTACTTC
CASSRAVGRGLTYEQYF
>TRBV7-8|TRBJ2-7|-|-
TGTGCCAGCAGCTTAGCTGTTACCCAGTACTTC
CASSLAVTQYF
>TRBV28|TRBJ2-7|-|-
TGTGCCAGCAGTACCCCGGGCTCATCCTACGAGCAGTACTTC
CASSTPGSSYEQYF
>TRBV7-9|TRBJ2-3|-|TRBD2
TGTGCCAGCAGCCGAACCCGTCTAGCGGTGCTAACAGATACGCAGTATTTT
CASSRTRLAVLTDTQYF
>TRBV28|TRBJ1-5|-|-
TGTGCCAGCAGTTCAGGGGTGGCTCAGCCCCAGCATTTT
CASSSGVAQPQHF
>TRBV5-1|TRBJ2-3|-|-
TGCGCCAGCAGCTTGGGAGGGAGTGGAATAGATACGCAGTATTTT
CASSLGGSGIDTQYF
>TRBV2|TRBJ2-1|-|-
TGTGCCAGCAGTGATGGTCGTAGAGACAATGAGCAGTTCTTC
CASSDGRRDNEQFF
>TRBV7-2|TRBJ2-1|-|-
TGTGCCAGCAGCCCCGTAGACGGGACAACAAAGCAGTTCTTC
CASSPVDGTTKQFF
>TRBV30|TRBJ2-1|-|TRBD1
TGTGCCTGGAGCCTCCCCGGGACAGTGGGCTACAATGAGCAGTTCTTC
CAWSLPGTVGYNEQFF
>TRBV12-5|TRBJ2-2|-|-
TGTGCTAGTGGTTTGGTACCCCCCGGGGAGCTGTTTTTT
CASGLVPPGELFF
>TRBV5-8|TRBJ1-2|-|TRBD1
TGTGCCAGCAGCATGACAGGGCTCTATGGCTACACCTTC
CASSMTGLYGYTF
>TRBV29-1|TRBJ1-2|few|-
TGCAGCGTTGAAGATCGAGATGGCTACACCTTC
CSVEDRDGYTF
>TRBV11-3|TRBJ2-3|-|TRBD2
TGTGCCAGCAGCCCCGATGCGGGAGCCGCTAGCACAGATACGCAGTATTTT
CASSPDAGAASTDTQYF
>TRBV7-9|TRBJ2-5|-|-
TGTGCCTGCAGGGGGGGAGAGACCCAGTACTTC
CACRGGETQYF
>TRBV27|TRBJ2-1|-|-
TGTGCCAGCAGCGAGCGGGTTGGATCCTACAATGAGCAGTTCTTC
CASSERVGSYNEQFF
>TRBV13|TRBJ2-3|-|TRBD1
TGTGCCAGCAGCACGGGACAGGGCACAGATACGCAGTATTTT
CASSTGQGTDTQYF
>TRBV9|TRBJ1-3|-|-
TGTGCCAGCAGATCAGGAAACACCATATATTTT
CASRSGNTIYF
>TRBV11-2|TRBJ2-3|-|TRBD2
TGTGCCAGCAGCTTAGGCGGGAGTTACACGCAGTATTTT
CASSLGGSYTQYF
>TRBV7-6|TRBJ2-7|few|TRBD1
TGTGCCAGCAGCTTACCTCCGACAGGGGGCGAGCAGTACTTC
CASSLPPTGGEQYF